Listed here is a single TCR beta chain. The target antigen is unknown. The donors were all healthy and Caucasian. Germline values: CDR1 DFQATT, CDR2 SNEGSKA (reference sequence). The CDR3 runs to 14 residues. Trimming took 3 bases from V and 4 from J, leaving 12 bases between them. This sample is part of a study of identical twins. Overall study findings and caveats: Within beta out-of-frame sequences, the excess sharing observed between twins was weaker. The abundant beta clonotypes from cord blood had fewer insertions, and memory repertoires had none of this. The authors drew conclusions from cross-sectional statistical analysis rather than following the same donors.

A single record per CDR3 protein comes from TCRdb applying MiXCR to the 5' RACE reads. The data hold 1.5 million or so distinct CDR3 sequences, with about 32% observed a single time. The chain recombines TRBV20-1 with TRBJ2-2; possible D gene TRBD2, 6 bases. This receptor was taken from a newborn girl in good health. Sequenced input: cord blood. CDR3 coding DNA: TGCAGTGCTAGGGCGGGACTTTTCACCGGGGAGCTGTTTTTT. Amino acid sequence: CSARAGLFTGELFF.